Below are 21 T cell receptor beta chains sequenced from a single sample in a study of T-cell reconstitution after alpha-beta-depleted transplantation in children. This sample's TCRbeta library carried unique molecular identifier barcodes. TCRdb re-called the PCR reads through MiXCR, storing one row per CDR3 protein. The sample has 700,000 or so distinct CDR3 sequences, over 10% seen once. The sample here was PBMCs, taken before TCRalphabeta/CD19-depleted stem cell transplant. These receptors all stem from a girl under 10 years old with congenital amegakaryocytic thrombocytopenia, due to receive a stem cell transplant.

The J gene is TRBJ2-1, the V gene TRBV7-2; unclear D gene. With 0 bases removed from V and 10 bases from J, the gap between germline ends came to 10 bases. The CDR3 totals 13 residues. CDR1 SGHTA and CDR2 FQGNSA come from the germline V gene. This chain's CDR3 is CASSLAGHAEQFF. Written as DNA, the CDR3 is TGTGCCAGCAGCTTAGCAGGGCATGCCGAGCAGTTCTTC.

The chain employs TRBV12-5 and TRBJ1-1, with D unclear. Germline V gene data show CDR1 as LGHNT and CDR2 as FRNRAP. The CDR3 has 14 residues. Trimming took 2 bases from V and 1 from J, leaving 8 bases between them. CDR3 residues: CASGLLPGNTEAFF. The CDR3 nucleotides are TGTGCTAGTGGTTTGTTACCGGGGAACACTGAAGCTTTCTTT. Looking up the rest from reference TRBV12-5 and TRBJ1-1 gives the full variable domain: DARVTQTPRHKVTEMGQEVTMRCQPILGHNTVFWYRQTMMQGLELLAYFRNRAPLDDSGMPKDRFSAEMPDATLATLKIQPSEPRDSAVYFCASGLLPGNTEAFFGQGTRLTVV.

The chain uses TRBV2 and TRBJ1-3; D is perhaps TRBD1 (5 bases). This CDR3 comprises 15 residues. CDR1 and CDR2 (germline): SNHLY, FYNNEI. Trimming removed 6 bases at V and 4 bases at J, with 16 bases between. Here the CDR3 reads CASRTRDYWGNTIYF. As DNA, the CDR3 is TGTGCCAGCAGGACCCGGGACTATTGGGGAAACACCATATATTTT. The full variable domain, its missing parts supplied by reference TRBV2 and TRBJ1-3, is EPEVTQTPSHQVTQMGQEVILRCVPISNHLYFYWYRQILGQKVEFLVSFYNNEISEKSEIFDDQFSVERPDGSNFTLKIRSTKLEDSAMYFCASRTRDYWGNTIYFGEGSWLTVV.

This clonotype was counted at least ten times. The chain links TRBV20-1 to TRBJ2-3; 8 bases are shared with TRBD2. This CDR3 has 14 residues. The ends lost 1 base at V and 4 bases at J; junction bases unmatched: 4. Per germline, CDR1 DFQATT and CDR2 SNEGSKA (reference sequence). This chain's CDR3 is CSARGGTSADTQYF. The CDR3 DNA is TGCAGTGCTAGAGGGGGGACTAGTGCAGATACGCAGTATTTT.

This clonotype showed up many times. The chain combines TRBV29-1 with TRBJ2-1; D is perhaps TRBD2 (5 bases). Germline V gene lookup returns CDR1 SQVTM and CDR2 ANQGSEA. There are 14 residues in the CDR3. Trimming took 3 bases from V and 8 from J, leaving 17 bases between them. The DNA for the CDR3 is TGCAGCGTTGATCGTAGCGCCGTTCGGGATGAGCAGTTCTTC. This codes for CSVDRSAVRDEQFF.

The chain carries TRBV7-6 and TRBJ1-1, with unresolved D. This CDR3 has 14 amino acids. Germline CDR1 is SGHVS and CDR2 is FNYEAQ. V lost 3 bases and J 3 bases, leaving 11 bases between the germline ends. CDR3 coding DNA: TGTGCCAGCAGCTTTGGGAATCAGGACACTGAAGCTTTCTTT. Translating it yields CASSFGNQDTEAFF.

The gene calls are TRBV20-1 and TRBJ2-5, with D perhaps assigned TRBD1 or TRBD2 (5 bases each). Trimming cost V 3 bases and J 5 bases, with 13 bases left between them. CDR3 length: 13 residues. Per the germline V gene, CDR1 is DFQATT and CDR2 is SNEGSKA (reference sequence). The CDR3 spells CSASTGAGETQYF. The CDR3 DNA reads TGCAGTGCTAGTACCGGGGCTGGCGAGACCCAGTACTTC.

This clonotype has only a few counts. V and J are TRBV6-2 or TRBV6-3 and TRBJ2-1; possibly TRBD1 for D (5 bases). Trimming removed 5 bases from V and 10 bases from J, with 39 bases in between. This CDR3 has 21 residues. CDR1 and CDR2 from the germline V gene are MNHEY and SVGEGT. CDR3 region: CASSLPCPCAQIEPRAREQFF. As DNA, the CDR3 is TGTGCCAGCAGTCTCCCCTGTCCGTGCGCTCAGATCGAACCCAGGGCACGCGAGCAGTTCTTC.

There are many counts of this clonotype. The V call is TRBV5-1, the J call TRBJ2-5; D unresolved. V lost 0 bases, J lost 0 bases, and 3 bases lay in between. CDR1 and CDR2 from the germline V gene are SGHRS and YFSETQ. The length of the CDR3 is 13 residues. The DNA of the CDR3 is TGCGCCAGCAGCTTGGCCTACCAAGAGACCCAGTACTTC. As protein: CASSLAYQETQYF.

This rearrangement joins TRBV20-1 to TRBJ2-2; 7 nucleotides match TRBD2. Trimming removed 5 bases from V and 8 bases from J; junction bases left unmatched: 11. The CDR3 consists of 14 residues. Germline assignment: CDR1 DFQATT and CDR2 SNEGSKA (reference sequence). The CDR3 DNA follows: TGCAGTGCTCCCCCTAGCGGTAACTCAGGGGAGCTGTTTTTT. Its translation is CSAPPSGNSGELFF.

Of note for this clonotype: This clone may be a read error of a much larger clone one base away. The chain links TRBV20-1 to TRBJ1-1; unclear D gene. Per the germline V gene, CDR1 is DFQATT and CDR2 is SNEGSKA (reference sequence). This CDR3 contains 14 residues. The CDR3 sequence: CSARAGGPNTEALF. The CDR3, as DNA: TGCAGTGCTAGAGCAGGTGGGCCGAACACTGAAGCTTTGTTT.

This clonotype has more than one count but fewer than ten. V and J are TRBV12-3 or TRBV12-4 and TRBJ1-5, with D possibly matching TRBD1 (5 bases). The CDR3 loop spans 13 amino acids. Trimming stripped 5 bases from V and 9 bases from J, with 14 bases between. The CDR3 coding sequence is TGTGCCAGCAGTCTCCGGGGGAGAAGGCCCCAGCATTTT. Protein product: CASSLRGRRPQHF.

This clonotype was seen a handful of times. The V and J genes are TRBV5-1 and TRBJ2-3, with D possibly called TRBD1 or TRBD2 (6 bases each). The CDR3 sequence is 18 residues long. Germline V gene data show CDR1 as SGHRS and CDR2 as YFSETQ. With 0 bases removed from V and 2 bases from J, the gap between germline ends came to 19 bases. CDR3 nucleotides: TGCGCCAGCAGCTTGGATTTTTCGGGGGCGCCGATCACAGATACGCAGTATTTT. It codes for CASSLDFSGAPITDTQYF.

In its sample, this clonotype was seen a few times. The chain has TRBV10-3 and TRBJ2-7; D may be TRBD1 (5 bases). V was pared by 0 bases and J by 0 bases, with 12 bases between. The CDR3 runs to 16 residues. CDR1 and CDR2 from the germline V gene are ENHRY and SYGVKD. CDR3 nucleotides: TGTGCCATCAGTGAGTCCTTAGACAGTACCTCCTACGAGCAGTACTTC. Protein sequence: CAISESLDSTSYEQYF.

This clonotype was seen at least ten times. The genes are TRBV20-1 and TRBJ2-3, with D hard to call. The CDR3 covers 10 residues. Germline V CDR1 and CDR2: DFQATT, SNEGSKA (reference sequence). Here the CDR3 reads CTIDTDTQYF. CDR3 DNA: TGCACGATCGACACAGATACGCAGTATTTT.

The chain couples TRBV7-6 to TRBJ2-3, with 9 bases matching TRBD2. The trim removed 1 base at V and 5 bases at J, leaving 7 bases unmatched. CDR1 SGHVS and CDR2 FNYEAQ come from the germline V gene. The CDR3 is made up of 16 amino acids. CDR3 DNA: TGTGCCAGCAGCTTAGACGCTAGCGGGATTAAAGATACGCAGTATTTT. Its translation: CASSLDASGIKDTQYF.

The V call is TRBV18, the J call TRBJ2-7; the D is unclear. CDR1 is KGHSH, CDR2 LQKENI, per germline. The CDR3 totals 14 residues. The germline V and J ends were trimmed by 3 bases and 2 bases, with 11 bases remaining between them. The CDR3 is CASSPKGKAYEQYF. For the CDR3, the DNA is TGTGCCAGCTCACCCAAAGGCAAGGCCTACGAGCAGTACTTC.

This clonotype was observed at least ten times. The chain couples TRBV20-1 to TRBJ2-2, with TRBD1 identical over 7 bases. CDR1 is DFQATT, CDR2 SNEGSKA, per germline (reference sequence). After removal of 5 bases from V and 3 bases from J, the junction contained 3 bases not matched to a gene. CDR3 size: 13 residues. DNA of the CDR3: TGCAGTGCTGTACAGGGGTACACCGGGGAGCTGTTTTTT. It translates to CSAVQGYTGELFF.

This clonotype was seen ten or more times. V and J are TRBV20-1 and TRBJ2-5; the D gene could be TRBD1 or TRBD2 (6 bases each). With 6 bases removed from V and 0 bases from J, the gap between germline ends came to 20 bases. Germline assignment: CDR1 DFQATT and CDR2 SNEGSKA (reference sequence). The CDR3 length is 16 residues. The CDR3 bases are TGCAGTGCCCTGGGGTTGGGGGGCAAAGACCAAGAGACCCAGTACTTC. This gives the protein CSALGLGGKDQETQYF.

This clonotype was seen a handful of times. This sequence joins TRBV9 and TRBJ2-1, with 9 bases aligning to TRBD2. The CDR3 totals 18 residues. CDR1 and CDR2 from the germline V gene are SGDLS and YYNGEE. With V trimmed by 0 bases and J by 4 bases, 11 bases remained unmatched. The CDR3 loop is CASSVGGSGRSGYNEQFF. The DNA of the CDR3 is TGTGCCAGCAGCGTAGGGGGTAGCGGGAGATCTGGGTACAATGAGCAGTTCTTC.

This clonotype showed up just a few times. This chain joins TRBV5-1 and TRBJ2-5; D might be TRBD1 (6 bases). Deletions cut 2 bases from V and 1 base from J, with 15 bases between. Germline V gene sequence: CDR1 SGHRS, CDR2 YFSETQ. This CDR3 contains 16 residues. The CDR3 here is CASSFIRGSFQETQYF. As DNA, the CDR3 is TGCGCCAGCAGCTTTATCAGGGGCTCCTTCCAAGAGACCCAGTACTTC. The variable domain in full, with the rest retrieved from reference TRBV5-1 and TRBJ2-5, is KAGVTQTPRYLIKTRGQQVTLSCSPISGHRSVSWYQQTPGQGLQFLFEYFSETQRNKGNFPGRFSGRQFSNSRSEMNVSTLELGDSALYLCASSFIRGSFQETQYFGPGTRLLVL.